This T cell receptor (beta chain) was sequenced for a study of post-analysis software for immune sequencing data. Study conclusions and caveats: Among multiple sclerosis patients, normalized Chao1 diversity was significantly below that of controls. Patients showed TRBV5-6, TRBV5-1 and TRBV20-1 among four to six TRBV segments more frequent than in controls.

In the case of this clonotype: Its antigen is as yet unknown.

There are 13 residues in the CDR3. V gave up 6 bases and J gave up 6 bases, with 14 bases separating them. In germline, CDR1 is KGHSH, CDR2 LQKENI. Sequencing libraries made from TCR beta cDNA carried unique molecular identifiers. TCRdb called the PCR reads again in MiXCR, with one record for every CDR3 protein. The table lists roughly 800,000 distinct CDR3 sequences, 46% of them singletons. This sequence originates from a girl aged 5 to 17 with multiple sclerosis. The chain links TRBV18 to TRBJ1-1; D perhaps matches TRBD1 (5 bases). The sequenced material came from blood. The CDR3 DNA follows: TGTGCCAGCTCCCCGGGGGTGGGGGCTGAAGCTTTCTTT. Protein product: CASSPGVGAEAFF.